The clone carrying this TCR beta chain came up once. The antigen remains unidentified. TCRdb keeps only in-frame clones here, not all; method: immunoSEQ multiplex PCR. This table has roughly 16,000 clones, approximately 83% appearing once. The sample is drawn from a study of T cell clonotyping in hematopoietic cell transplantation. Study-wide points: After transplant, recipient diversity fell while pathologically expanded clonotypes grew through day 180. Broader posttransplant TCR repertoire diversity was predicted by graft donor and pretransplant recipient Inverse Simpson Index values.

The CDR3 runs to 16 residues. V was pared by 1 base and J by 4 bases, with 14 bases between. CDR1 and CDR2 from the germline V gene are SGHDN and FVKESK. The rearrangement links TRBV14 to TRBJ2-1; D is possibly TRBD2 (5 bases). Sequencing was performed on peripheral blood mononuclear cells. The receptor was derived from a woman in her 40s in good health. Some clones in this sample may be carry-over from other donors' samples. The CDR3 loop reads CASSQGGFWRYNEQFF. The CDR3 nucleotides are TGTGCCAGCAGCCAAGGAGGGTTCTGGCGGTACAATGAGCAGTTCTTC.